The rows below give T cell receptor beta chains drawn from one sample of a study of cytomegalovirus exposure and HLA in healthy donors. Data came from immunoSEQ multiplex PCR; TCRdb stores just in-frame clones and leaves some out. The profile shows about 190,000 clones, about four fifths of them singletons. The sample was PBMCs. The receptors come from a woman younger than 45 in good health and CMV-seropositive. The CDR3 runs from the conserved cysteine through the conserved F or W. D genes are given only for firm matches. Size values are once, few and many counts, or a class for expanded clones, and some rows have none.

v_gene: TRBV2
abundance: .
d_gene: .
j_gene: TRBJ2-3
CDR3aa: CASAIAGDTQYF
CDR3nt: TGTGCCAGCGCGATAGCTGGCGATACGCAGTATTTT

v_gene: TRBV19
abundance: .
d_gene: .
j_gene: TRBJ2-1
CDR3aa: CASAMLTNNEQFF
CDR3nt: TGTGCCAGCGCAATGCTTACAAACAATGAGCAGTTCTTC

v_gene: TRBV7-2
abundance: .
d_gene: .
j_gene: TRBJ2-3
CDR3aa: CASSPDSTVQDTQYF
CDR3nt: TGTGCCAGCAGCCCGGATAGCACGGTTCAAGATACGCAGTATTTT

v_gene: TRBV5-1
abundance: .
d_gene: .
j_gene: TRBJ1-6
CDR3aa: CASSLAPSGMGSPLHF
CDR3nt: TGCGCCAGCAGCTTGGCCCCTTCGGGGATGGGCTCACCCCTCCACTTT

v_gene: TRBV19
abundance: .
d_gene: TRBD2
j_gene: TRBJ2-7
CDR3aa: CATSRGGYEQYF
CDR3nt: TGTGCCACTTCCCGGGGGGGCTACGAGCAGTACTTC

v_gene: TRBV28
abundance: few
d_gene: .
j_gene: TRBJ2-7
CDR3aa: CASSLSPAAYEQYF
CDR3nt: TGTGCCAGCAGTTTAAGTCCGGCGGCCTACGAGCAGTACTTC

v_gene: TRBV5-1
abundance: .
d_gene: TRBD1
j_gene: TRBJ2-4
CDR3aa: CASSFRRQGWNIQYF
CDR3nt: TGCGCCAGCAGCTTCCGGAGACAGGGGTGGAACATTCAGTACTTC

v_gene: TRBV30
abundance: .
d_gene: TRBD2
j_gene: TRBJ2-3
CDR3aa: CAWSVRGGGSRNTQYF
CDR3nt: TGTGCCTGGAGTGTACGTGGAGGCGGGAGTAGGAATACGCAGTATTTT

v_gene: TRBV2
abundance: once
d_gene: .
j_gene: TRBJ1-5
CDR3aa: CASRKTLGRNQPQHF
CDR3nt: TGTGCCAGCAGGAAGACGCTCGGGAGGAATCAGCCCCAGCATTTT

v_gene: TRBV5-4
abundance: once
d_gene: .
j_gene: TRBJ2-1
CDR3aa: CASSLGGVQFF
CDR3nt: TGTGCCAGCAGCTTGGGTGGAGTGCAGTTCTTC

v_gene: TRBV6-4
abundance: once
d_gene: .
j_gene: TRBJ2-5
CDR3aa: CASKPQPGDQSQETQYF
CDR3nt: TGTGCCAGCAAGCCCCAGCCAGGGGACCAATCCCAAGAGACCCAGTACTTC

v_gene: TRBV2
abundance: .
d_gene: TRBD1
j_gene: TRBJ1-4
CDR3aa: CASRHRTGYTYNEKLFF
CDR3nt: TGTGCCAGCAGACACAGGACAGGGTATACCTATAATGAAAAACTGTTTTTT

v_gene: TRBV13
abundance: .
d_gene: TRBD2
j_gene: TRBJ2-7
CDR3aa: CASSPSGLAGRPYEQYF
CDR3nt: TGTGCCAGCAGCCCCTCCGGACTAGCGGGGCGACCCTACGAGCAGTACTTC

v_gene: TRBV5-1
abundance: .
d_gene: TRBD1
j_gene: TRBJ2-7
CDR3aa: CASSGGTGTKAYEQYF
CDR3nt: TGCGCCAGCAGCGGCGGGACAGGTACGAAAGCCTACGAGCAGTACTTC

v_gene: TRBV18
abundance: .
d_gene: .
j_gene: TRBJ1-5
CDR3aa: CASSTGNQPQHF
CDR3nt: TGTGCCAGCTCAACGGGCAATCAGCCCCAGCATTTT

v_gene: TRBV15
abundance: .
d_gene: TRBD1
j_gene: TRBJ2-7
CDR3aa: CATSRDRRSSYEQYF
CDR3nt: TGTGCCACCAGTAGGGACAGGAGGAGCTCCTACGAGCAGTACTTC

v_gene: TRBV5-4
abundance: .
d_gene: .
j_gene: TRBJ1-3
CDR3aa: CASSLGGFRSGNTIYF
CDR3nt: TGTGCCAGCAGCTTGGGAGGCTTCCGCTCTGGAAACACCATATATTTT

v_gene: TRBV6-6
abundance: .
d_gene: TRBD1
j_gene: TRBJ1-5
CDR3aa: CASSSGQRNQPQHF
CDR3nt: TGTGCCAGCAGCTCGGGACAGCGCAATCAGCCCCAGCATTTT

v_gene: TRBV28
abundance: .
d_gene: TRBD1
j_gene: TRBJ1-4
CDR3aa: CASKWDRGPNEKLFF
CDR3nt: TGTGCCAGCAAATGGGACAGGGGGCCTAATGAAAAACTGTTTTTT

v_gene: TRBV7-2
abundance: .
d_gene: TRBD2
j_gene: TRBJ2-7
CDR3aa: CASSFGLAGVYEQYF
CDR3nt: TGTGCCAGCAGCTTTGGACTAGCGGGAGTCTACGAGCAGTACTTC

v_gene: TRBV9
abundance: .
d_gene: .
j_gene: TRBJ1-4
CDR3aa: CASSPPGAGVEKLFF
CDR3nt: TGTGCCAGCAGCCCCCCTGGGGCAGGGGTAGAAAAACTGTTTTTT

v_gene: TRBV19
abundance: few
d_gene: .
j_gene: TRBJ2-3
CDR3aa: CASSIGGQEDTQYF
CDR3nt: TGTGCCAGTAGTATAGGGGGCCAGGAGGATACGCAGTATTTT

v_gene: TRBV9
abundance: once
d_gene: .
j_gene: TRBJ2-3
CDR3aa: CASSVNGGRDTQYF
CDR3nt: TGTGCCAGCAGCGTAAACGGGGGTCGAGATACGCAGTATTTT

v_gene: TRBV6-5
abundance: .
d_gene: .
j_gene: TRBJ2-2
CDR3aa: CASSYGFSGELFF
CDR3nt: TGTGCCAGCAGTTACGGTTTTAGCGGGGAGCTGTTTTTT

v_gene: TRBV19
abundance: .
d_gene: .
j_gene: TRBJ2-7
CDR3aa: CASSIGTERSYEQYF
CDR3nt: TGTGCCAGTAGTATAGGGACAGAGCGCTCCTACGAGCAGTACTTC

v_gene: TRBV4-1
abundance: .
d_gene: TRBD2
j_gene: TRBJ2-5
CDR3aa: CASSSSGGTQETQYF
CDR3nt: TGCGCCAGCAGCTCTAGCGGGGGGACACAAGAGACCCAGTACTTC

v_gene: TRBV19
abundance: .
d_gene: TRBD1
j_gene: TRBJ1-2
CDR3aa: CASSTGQEYGYTF
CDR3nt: TGTGCCAGTAGTACGGGACAGGAGTATGGCTACACCTTC

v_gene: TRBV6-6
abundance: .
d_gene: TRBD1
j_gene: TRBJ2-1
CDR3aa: CASQITGQGRNEQFF
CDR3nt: TGTGCCAGCCAGATAACGGGACAGGGCAGGAATGAGCAGTTCTTC

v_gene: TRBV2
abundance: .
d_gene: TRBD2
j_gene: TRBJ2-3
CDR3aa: CAGGLAGPSDTQYF
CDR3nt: TGTGCCGGAGGACTAGCGGGTCCCTCAGATACGCAGTATTTT

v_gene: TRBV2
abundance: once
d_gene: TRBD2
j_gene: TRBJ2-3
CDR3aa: CASGSNKLAGSTDTQYF
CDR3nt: TGTGCCAGCGGGTCGAACAAACTAGCGGGTAGCACAGATACGCAGTATTTT

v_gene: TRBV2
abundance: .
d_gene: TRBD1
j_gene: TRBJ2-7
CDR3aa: CASSVTGGPSDEQYF
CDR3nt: TGTGCCAGCAGTGTTACAGGGGGTCCCTCGGACGAGCAGTACTTC

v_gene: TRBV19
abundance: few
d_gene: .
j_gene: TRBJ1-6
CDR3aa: CASSIDHRVYNSPLHF
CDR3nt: TGTGCCAGTAGTATAGACCACAGGGTCTATAATTCACCCCTCCACTTT

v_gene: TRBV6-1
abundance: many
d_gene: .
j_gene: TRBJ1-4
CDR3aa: CASIPGSTTNEKLFF
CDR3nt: TGTGCCAGCATCCCCGGTAGCACAACTAATGAAAAACTGTTTTTT

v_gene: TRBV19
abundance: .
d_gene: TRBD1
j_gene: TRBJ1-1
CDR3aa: CASSPGGWNTEAFF
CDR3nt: TGTGCCAGTAGTCCAGGGGGCTGGAACACTGAAGCTTTCTTT

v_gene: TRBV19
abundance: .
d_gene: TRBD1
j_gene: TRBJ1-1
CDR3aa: CASRQTGVGNTEAFF
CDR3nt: TGTGCCAGCCGGCAGACAGGGGTAGGGAACACTGAAGCTTTCTTT

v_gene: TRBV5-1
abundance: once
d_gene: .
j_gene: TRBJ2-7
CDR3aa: CASSLDTRSYEQYF
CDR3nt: TGCGCCAGCAGCTTGGACACCAGAAGCTACGAGCAGTACTTC

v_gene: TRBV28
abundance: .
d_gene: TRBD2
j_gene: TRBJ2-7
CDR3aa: CASSFSSGRRNEQYF
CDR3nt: TGTGCCAGCAGTTTTTCCAGCGGGAGGAGAAACGAGCAGTACTTC

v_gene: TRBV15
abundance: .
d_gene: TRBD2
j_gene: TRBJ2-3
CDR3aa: CATSRDRAGGGTQYF
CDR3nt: TGTGCCACCAGCAGAGACCGAGCGGGGGGGGGTACGCAGTATTTT

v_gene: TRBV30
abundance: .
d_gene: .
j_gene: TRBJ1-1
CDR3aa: CAWSQPDQGTNTEAFF
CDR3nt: TGTGCCTGGAGCCAACCCGACCAGGGAACGAACACTGAAGCTTTCTTT

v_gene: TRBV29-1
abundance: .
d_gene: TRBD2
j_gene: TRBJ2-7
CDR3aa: CSVLLAGVYEQYF
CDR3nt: TGCAGCGTTCTCCTAGCGGGAGTTTACGAGCAGTACTTC

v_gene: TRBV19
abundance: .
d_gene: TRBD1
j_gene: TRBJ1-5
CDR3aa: CASSIRTGGNQPQHF
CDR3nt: TGTGCCAGTAGTATAAGGACAGGGGGGAATCAGCCCCAGCATTTT

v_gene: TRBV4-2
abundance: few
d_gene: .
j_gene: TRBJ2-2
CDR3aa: CASSQDLEGATGELFF
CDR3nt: TGTGCCAGCAGCCAAGATCTGGAGGGAGCCACCGGGGAGCTGTTTTTT